What follows is one TCR beta chain and its context. The specificity of this receptor is unknown. No base quality values were provided; no much bigger clone lies one nucleotide off. CDR1 and CDR2 (KGHSY, FQNENV) derive from the germline V gene. The V and J ends are trimmed by 0 bases and 1 base, leaving 9 bases between them. The CDR3 runs 15 residues from the cysteine to the phenylalanine. Of all the DNA, just the CDR3 is kept, 45 bases in frame from base 1. Using the deep immunoSEQ assay, multiplex PCR amplified TCR CDR3 regions from genomic DNA. Genomic DNA extracted from each cell subset was distributed evenly over all wells of several immunoSEQ 96-well plates, and each plate served as one replicate. For sorted subsets, 200 ng of genomic DNA, equivalent to 30,000 or so T cell genomes, went into each replicate PCR. Purified libraries were quantified with a Qubit 3.0 fluorometer, sized on a Bioanalyzer 2100, and re-quantified with the KAPA Library Quantification kit. Every immunoSEQ 96-well plate was sequenced on a separate single-read 150-cycle Illumina NextSeq 550 flow cell. The authors' analysis ran thus. Because only junctional sequences without quality scores were contained in the immunoSEQ output, filtering matching that applied to full-length reads could not be performed. To assign V/J genes and CDR3, sequences were annotated against IMGT germline references using PyIR, a Python wrapper for IgBLAST v1.9. Reads were removed for weak V/J assignments (E-value above 1e-6), missing CDR3, stop codons, out-of-frame junctions, or ambiguous translated residues. V3J clonotypes were defined by identical inferred V gene, J gene, and CDR3 amino acid sequence. Percentage overlap between repertoires was calculated by dividing the number of shared unique clonotypes by the size of the smaller repertoire. Three approaches were used to assess repertoire richness: RTK rarefaction, the Chao1 estimator, and Recon v2.1 estimates of unobserved clonotypes. OLGA was used to compute generation probabilities for all TCRbeta clonotypes that the gDNA method yielded from four donors. TCRdb took this table from immuneACCESS and kept in-frame rearrangements with V and J called. Such tables lack part of the clones; where checked against another copy, unresolved V genes explain under half of the gap, and the rest is unexplained. V, J and clone size derive from that table, while D and trimming were established from the DNA sequence. A total of a few hundred thousand clones appear in this sample, approximately 97% of them only once. The ten top clones hold around 0.058% of the sample.

The donors were healthy, HIV-negative adults with no recently reported acute infections or vaccinations. Every donor was a Caucasian adult residing in Nashville, Tennessee, USA. CD4+ T cells were enriched by magnetic negative selection, after which naive cells were positively selected on CD45RA and the negative fraction was taken as the memory subset. After blood collection by leukapheresis, PBMCs were isolated using Ficoll-Histopaque density gradient centrifugation and then cryopreserved in the vapor phase of liquid nitrogen. Purity and quantity of every magnetically sorted T cell population were checked by analytical flow cytometry. From each sorted fraction, genomic DNA was isolated and quantified by UV absorbance on a Nanodrop 2000c. The data belong to a study of shared clonotypes between healthy human individuals (dated by TCRdb to between 2020 and 2021). Background for the entire study: The cohort comprised two women and a few men aged 18 to 49 years. Per donor, three plates each were used for CD4 naive and CD4 memory, two for CD8 naive, and one for CD8 memory. Blood TCR repertoires of roughly five healthy adults were deeply sequenced to estimate repertoire size and the extent of clonotype sharing between individuals. Different laboratories and diverse techniques were used to prepare libraries and sequence TCR repertoires, to increase sequencing depth and limit assay-specific biases. Per donor, leukapheresis produced somewhere between about 0.94 and 8.9 billion PBMCs. Study-level results and caveats: Even with the large sequencing depth, rarefaction of the sorted-subset datasets indicated that sequencing was incomplete. Sampling was limited to blood, and TCR repertoires in tissue likely differ from TCR repertoires in blood. Because the study included a small number of donors, the genetic and exposure-history diversity represented was limited. Compared with non-shared clonotypes, the clonotypes found in all four sorted-subset donors had higher generation probabilities. When several donors were compared, the shared fraction of clonotypes was 5% to 6.5% for naive CD4, approximately 3.5% for naive CD8, more than 2% for memory CD4, and under 0.5% for memory CD8. Estimated clonotype richness was generally larger for naive than for memory subsets. Pairwise subsampling led to the expectation that sequencing depth would affect the degree of clonotype sharing among donors.

The TCR sequence derives from a woman aged 25 to 45 in good health. The rearranged chain carries TRBV16 and TRBJ1-1; TRBD1 might be the D gene, on 5 matching bases. The sequenced material came from naive CD4+ T cells sorted from blood. In light of the paper, this sample's cell subset or site label describes: CD45RA+ positively selected. CDR3 protein: CASSQSVRENTEAFF. The DNA reads as follows: TGTGCCAGCAGCCAATCCGTCAGGGAGAACACTGAAGCTTTCTTT. The full variable domain, with segments outside the CDR3 supplied by the reference TRBV16 and TRBJ1-1 proteins, appears as GEEVAQTPKHLVRGEGQKAKLYCAPIKGHSYVFWYQQVLKNEFKFLISFQNENVFDETGMPKERFSAKCLPNSPCSLEIQATKLEDSAVYFCASSQSVRENTEAFFGQGTRLTVV.